Shown below are 18 T cell receptor beta chains from a single sample sequenced in a study of OX40 agonist ivuxolimab in advanced cancers. Data came from immunoSEQ multiplex PCR; TCRdb stores just in-frame clones and leaves some out. The sample shows 90,000 to 100,000 clones, about 80% of them seen only once. The source was CD4+ or CD8+ T cells sorted from blood, collected in a trial of the OX40 agonist ivuxolimab. Receptors originate from an adult with an advanced solid tumor such as melanoma, head and neck, liver or kidney cancer.

The V call is TRBV5-6, the J call TRBJ2-1; tentative D call: TRBD1 (5 bases). The CDR3 is made up of 12 amino acids. Trimming pared 5 bases from V and 5 bases from J, leaving 8 bases between. Germline assignment: CDR1 SGHDT and CDR2 YYEEEE. The CDR3 nucleotides read TGTGCCAGCAGGACAGATCACAATGAGCAGTTCTTC. Translated, it gives CASRTDHNEQFF.

The CDR3 loop is CASSSQGAYAGYF. For the CDR3, the DNA is TGTGCCAGCAGCTCCCAGGGGGCCTATGCTGGGTACTTC. The J gene is TRBJ2-5, the V gene TRBV5-6; 8 bases match TRBD1. The CDR3 contains 13 residues. CDR1 and CDR2 from the germline V gene are SGHDT and YYEEEE. V dropped 3 bases and J dropped 13; count of bases not matched to a gene: 11.

V usage is TRBV4-3 and J usage is TRBJ2-1; D might be TRBD1 (5 bases). Germline-derived CDR1 and CDR2 are LGHNA and YSLEER. The CDR3 is 14 amino acids. Trimming removed 1 base from V and 8 bases from J, with 12 bases in between. The CDR3 is CASSQASGWDEQFF. The CDR3 nucleotides read TGCGCCAGCAGCCAAGCATCAGGGTGGGATGAGCAGTTCTTC.

This chain uses TRBV4-3 with TRBJ2-3, with TRBD2 matching 10 bases. V was pared by 4 bases and J by 1 base, with 5 bases of the junction left unmatched. The CDR3 totals 16 residues. Germline V lookup: CDR1 LGHNA, CDR2 YSLEER. CDR3 in DNA: TGCGCCAGCAGCCGTACCGGGACTAGCGGCACAGATACGCAGTATTTT. Its protein product is CASSRTGTSGTDTQYF.

The CDR3 region is CASSRQGPEQPQHF. The DNA of the CDR3 is TGTGCCAGCAGTAGACAGGGACCGGAGCAGCCCCAGCATTTT. V and J are TRBV2 and TRBJ1-5; TRBD1 matches at 7 bases. The CDR3 is made up of 14 amino acids. V lost 5 bases to trimming and J lost 7 bases; unmatched junction nucleotides: 8. Germline V CDR1 and CDR2: SNHLY, FYNNEI. Supplemented by reference TRBV2 and TRBJ1-5, the full variable domain reads EPEVTQTPSHQVTQMGQEVILRCVPISNHLYFYWYRQILGQKVEFLVSFYNNEISEKSEIFDDQFSVERPDGSNFTLKIRSTKLEDSAMYFCASSRQGPEQPQHFGDGTRLSIL.

The chain has TRBV7-9 and TRBJ1-1; no definite D call. The CDR3 length is 15 residues. V dropped 5 bases and J dropped 1 base, with 14 bases sitting between them. In germline, CDR1 is SEHNR, CDR2 FQNEAQ (reference sequence). The CDR3, as DNA: TGTGCCAGCAGCCTAAAAATTCAGGAGAACACTGAAGCTTTCTTT. This translates into CASSLKIQENTEAFF.

The chain combines TRBV10-3 with TRBJ2-5; D call uncertain. The J call is in doubt because the DNA end fits TRBJ2-7 better. This CDR3 spans 12 amino acids. Germline CDR1 is ENHRY and CDR2 is SYGVKD. CDR3 in amino acids: CAISERLSEQYF. In DNA, the CDR3 is TGTGCCATCAGTGAAAGGCTGAGCGAGCAGTACTTC.

The chain joins TRBV2 to TRBJ2-4; a possible D gene is TRBD2 (5 bases). The V gene's germline CDR1 is SNHLY and CDR2 FYNNEI. This CDR3 region has 15 residues. V dropped 6 bases and J dropped 0 bases, with 12 bases sitting between them. The CDR3 coding sequence is TGTGCCAGCAGCCATGACGGAGGAGCCAAAAACATTCAGTACTTC. It encodes CASSHDGGAKNIQYF.

The chain links TRBV15 to TRBJ1-5; D is possibly TRBD1 (6 bases). The V end was cut by 6 bases, the J end by 0 bases, with 12 bases between. The length of the CDR3 is 15 residues. Germline V gene lookup returns CDR1 LNHNV and CDR2 YYDKDF (reference sequence). CDR3 region: CATRPGTLSNQPQHF. The DNA for the CDR3 is TGTGCCACCAGACCCGGGACACTTAGCAATCAGCCCCAGCATTTT.

The chain links TRBV6-6 to TRBJ1-4, with D tentatively TRBD1 (5 bases). Germline CDR1 and CDR2: MNHNY and SVGAGI (reference sequence). Trimming stripped 11 bases from V and 8 bases from J, with 12 bases between. The CDR3 is 11 amino acids. The CDR3 spells CASTRGEKLFF. CDR3 nucleotides: TGTGCCTCCACCCGGGGGGAAAAACTGTTTTTT.

This rearrangement joins TRBV19 to TRBJ2-1, with D perhaps TRBD1 or TRBD2 (5 bases each). CDR3 length equals 14 residues. V was clipped by 7 bases and J by 4 bases, with 14 bases between them. Germline assignment: CDR1 LNHDA and CDR2 SQIVND (reference sequence). CDR3 amino acids: CASKGSKGYNEQFF. Written as DNA, the CDR3 is TGTGCCAGTAAGGGGAGTAAGGGGTACAATGAGCAGTTCTTC.

The V and J genes are TRBV5-4 and TRBJ2-7; D is perhaps TRBD2 (6 bases). Germline CDR1 is SGHNT and CDR2 is YYREEE (reference sequence). V was trimmed by 3 bases and J by 0 bases, leaving 10 bases between them. The CDR3 covers 14 residues. This CDR3 reads CASSSGTRSYEQYF. The CDR3 DNA is TGTGCCAGCAGCTCTGGGACTCGCTCCTACGAGCAGTACTTC.

This rearrangement joins TRBV23-1 to TRBJ1-1; D perhaps matches TRBD1 (5 bases). TRBV23-1 is treated as an ORF (open reading frame) with a function not yet certain. The V end was cut by 0 bases, the J end by 0 bases, with 17 bases between. The CDR3 totals 18 residues. The CDR3 protein is CASSQSATDDQLNTEAFF. The CDR3 DNA reads as TGCGCCAGCAGTCAATCTGCGACAGATGATCAACTGAACACTGAAGCTTTCTTT.

The V and J genes are TRBV5-1 and TRBJ2-2, with 14 bases lining up with TRBD2. The V gene end was trimmed by 6 bases and the J gene end by 2 bases; junction bases not matched to a gene: 15. CDR3 length: 20 residues. CDR1 is SGHRS and CDR2 is YFSETQ in the germline V gene. The CDR3 DNA reads as TGCGCCAGCACCCGTATGGCCGGGACTAGCGGGGGTGCCAACACCGGGGAGCTGTTTTTT. The encoded protein is CASTRMAGTSGGANTGELFF.

This clone was picked up a small number of times. This CDR3 is CAWGGRGLNGYTF. DNA of the CDR3: TGTGCCTGGGGGGGACGGGGGCTTAATGGCTACACCTTC. The rearrangement uses TRBV30 and TRBJ1-2; maybe TRBD1 (6 bases). V was trimmed by 5 bases and J by 6 bases, leaving 16 bases between them. This CDR3 is built from 13 residues. Per germline, CDR1 GTSNPN and CDR2 SVGIG (reference sequence).

The rearrangement uses TRBV2 and TRBJ1-1, with no clear D. Per germline, CDR1 SNHLY and CDR2 FYNNEI. The V and J ends lost 4 bases and 7 bases respectively, with 7 bases between them. The CDR3 contains 11 residues. The CDR3: CASSVKNEAFF. CDR3 sequence (DNA): TGTGCCAGCAGTGTCAAAAATGAAGCTTTCTTT.

The chain links TRBV28 to TRBJ2-3, with a tentative D call TRBD1 (5 bases). The CDR3 spans 16 residues. V dropped 1 base and J dropped 5 bases, with 16 bases sitting between them. Per the germline V gene, CDR1 is MDHEN and CDR2 is SYDVKM. The CDR3 here is CASSLYEDPRGDTQYF. CDR3 bases: TGTGCCAGCAGTTTATATGAGGACCCAAGGGGAGATACGCAGTATTTT.

The chain uses TRBV7-3 and TRBJ2-3; D gene ambiguous. V was cut by 2 bases and J by 3 bases, with 9 bases left in between. The germline gives CDR1 SGHTA, CDR2 FQGTGA. The CDR3 sequence is 14 residues long. The CDR3 DNA sequence: TGTGCCAGCAGCTTAGGTCCCGGGACAGATACGCAGTATTTT. Translating it yields CASSLGPGTDTQYF.